Following are 2 T cell receptor beta chains from one sample sequenced in a study of regulatory T cells in long-lasting Graves disease. Time point specified: newly diagnosed GD, antithyroid drugs for less than 3 months. Generation of the TCR library employed RNA extracted from PBMCs. In building TCR beta libraries, iRepertoire HTBI primers were used together with Arm-PCR of CDR3 regions. MiXCR was run by TCRdb on the multiplex PCR reads, yielding one entry per CDR3 protein. The sample comprises 300,000 to 400,000 distinct CDR3 sequences, 15% to 20% of which are singletons, and about 36% rests with the top ten. The sample was peripheral blood mononuclear cells (PBMCs), taken at new diagnosis, from a patient treated with antithyroid drugs. The source of these receptors is a female donor with Graves disease.

This clonotype was detected many times. The rearrangement joins TRBV12-5 to TRBJ1-5; 8 bases are a match to TRBD1. The CDR3 is 14 amino acids. V lost 0 bases, J lost 5 bases, and 0 bases stayed unmatched. The germline V gene encodes CDR1 LGHNT and CDR2 FRNRAP. The CDR3 here is CASGLVQGDQPQHF. The CDR3 DNA follows: TGTGCTAGTGGTTTGGTACAGGGGGATCAGCCCCAGCATTTT.

This clonotype was picked up many times. This sequence joins TRBV28 and TRBJ2-6; D gene ambiguous. This CDR3 has 17 amino acids. The V end was cut by 2 bases, the J end by 0 bases, with 11 bases between. CDR1 and CDR2 from the germline V gene are MDHEN and SYDVKM. Here the CDR3 reads CASSLRYSSSGANVLTF. DNA for the CDR3: TGTGCCAGCAGTTTACGGTATTCGAGCTCTGGGGCCAACGTCCTGACTTTC.